These 17 T cell receptor beta chains originate from one sample sequenced in a study of lymphopenia after photon versus proton radiotherapy. Only in-frame clones appear in the TCRdb table, and some are missing; sequencing was by immunoSEQ multiplex PCR. The table includes approximately 6,000 clones, approximately 90% detected once. Source: peripheral blood, taken from a patient treated with photon-based radiotherapy. These TCRs come from a man aged 60 to 69 with cholangiocarcinoma.

The gene calls are TRBV19 and TRBJ1-5; no clear D gene. The V end lost 8 bases, the J end lost 4 bases, and 12 bases lay between the germline ends. This CDR3 has 13 amino acids. The germline CDR1 and CDR2 sequences are LNHDA and SQIVND (reference sequence). The CDR3 DNA reads as TGTGCCAGTGATAGACAACAGAATCAGCCCCAGCATTTT. It encodes CASDRQQNQPQHF.

The genes are TRBV28 and TRBJ1-5; no firm D call. Trimming took off 5 bases at V and 0 bases at J, with 11 bases between the two ends. The CDR3 sequence is 15 residues long. The germline gives CDR1 MDHEN, CDR2 SYDVKM. In DNA form, the CDR3 reads TGTGCCAGCAGTCAGGACGGACTTAGCAATCAGCCCCAGCATTTT. Translating it yields CASSQDGLSNQPQHF.

This clone appeared a few times. The gene calls are TRBV6-5 and TRBJ1-1; D uncertain. The CDR3 runs 13 residues. Germline values: CDR1 MNHEY, CDR2 SVGAGI. V was clipped by 5 bases and J by 0 bases, with 7 bases between them. CDR3 sequence (DNA): TGTGCCAGCAGTGCGAGCATGAACACTGAAGCTTTCTTT. Protein: CASSASMNTEAFF.

This chain links TRBV7-8 with TRBJ1-1; 8 bases line up with TRBD1. The CDR3 spans 14 residues. Per germline, CDR1 SGHVS and CDR2 FQNEAQ. V was pared by 8 bases and J by 7 bases, with 12 bases of the junction left unmatched. CDR3 nucleotides: TGTGCCAGCGCTGACAGGACAGGGTCGATTGAAGCTTTCTTT. It translates to CASADRTGSIEAFF.

The chain recombines TRBV27 with TRBJ2-5; D not certain. CDR3 length: 14 amino acids. Germline values: CDR1 MNHEY, CDR2 SMNVEV (reference sequence). Deletions cut 0 bases from V and 5 bases from J, with 10 bases between. Written as DNA, the CDR3 is TGTGCCAGCAGTTTATCGTCCTGGGGTGAGACCCAGTACTTC. This translates into CASSLSSWGETQYF.

The chain joins TRBV7-6 to TRBJ1-2, with D perhaps TRBD1 (6 bases). The CDR3 contains 13 residues. V lost 2 bases and J lost 8, with 12 bases in between. Looked up from germline, CDR1 is SGHVS and CDR2 is FNYEAQ. CDR3: CASSLYAGEGYTF. The CDR3 DNA follows: TGTGCCAGCAGCTTATACGCAGGGGAGGGCTACACCTTC.

V gene TRBV18 combines with J gene TRBJ2-5, with unresolved D. In germline, CDR1 is KGHSH, CDR2 LQKENI. The CDR3 length is 14 residues. Trimming removed 0 bases from V and 1 base from J, with 6 bases in between. This CDR3 is CASSPPPGQETQYF. CDR3 nucleotides: TGTGCCAGCTCACCACCGCCAGGCCAAGAGACCCAGTACTTC. The variable domain in full, completed from reference TRBV18 and TRBJ2-5, reads NAGVMQNPRHLVRRRGQEARLRCSPMKGHSHVYWYRQLPEEGLKFMVYLQKENIIDESGMPKERFSAEFPKEGPSILRIQQVVRGDSAAYFCASSPPPGQETQYFGPGTRLLVL.

The chain carries TRBV18 and TRBJ1-5; TRBD1 might be the D (6 bases). Germline V gene sequence: CDR1 KGHSH, CDR2 LQKENI. V lost 5 bases and J lost 0, with 14 bases in between. CDR3 length: 16 amino acids. The CDR3 here is CASSSQGPNSNQPQHF. The CDR3 DNA is TGTGCCAGCTCAAGTCAGGGGCCTAATAGCAATCAGCCCCAGCATTTT.

This clone was seen a few times. CDR3 protein: CASSPGQGIVGYTF. CDR3 DNA: TGTGCCAGCAGCCCAGGCCAGGGGATCGTTGGCTACACCTTC. The V and J genes are TRBV7-9 and TRBJ1-2, with D maybe TRBD1 (6 bases). The germline V gene encodes CDR1 SEHNR and CDR2 FQNEAQ (reference sequence). This CDR3 is built from 14 residues. With 5 bases removed from V and 7 bases from J, the gap between germline ends came to 17 bases. Full variable domain (outside the CDR3, taken from reference TRBV7-9 and TRBJ1-2): DTGVSQNPRHKITKRGQNVTFRCDPISEHNRLYWYRQTLGQGPEFLTYFQNEAQLEKSRLLSDRFSAERPKGSFSTLEIQRTEQGDSAMYLCASSPGQGIVGYTFGSGTRLTVV.

The rearrangement uses TRBV5-1 and TRBJ2-1; TRBD1 agrees at 7 bases. J gave up 2 bases and V 3 bases, and 8 bases lay outside the gene matches. The CDR3 consists of 16 residues. Germline CDR1 is SGHRS and CDR2 is YFSETQ. For the CDR3, the DNA is TGCGCCAGCAGCTCCACAGGGGCCCTCACCTACAATGAGCAGTTCTTC. Amino acids: CASSSTGALTYNEQFF. Complete variable domain (other parts from reference TRBV5-1 and TRBJ2-1): KAGVTQTPRYLIKTRGQQVTLSCSPISGHRSVSWYQQTPGQGLQFLFEYFSETQRNKGNFPGRFSGRQFSNSRSEMNVSTLELGDSALYLCASSSTGALTYNEQFFGPGTRLTVL.

This chain connects TRBV29-1 to TRBJ1-1; TRBD1 agrees at 8 bases. The V segment lost 4 bases and the J segment 3 bases; nucleotides outside the gene matches: 7. The germline gives CDR1 SQVTM, CDR2 ANQGSEA. This CDR3 region has 14 residues. The CDR3 DNA follows: TGCAGCGTTGTGGGTACAGGGGGGGACACTGAAGCTTTCTTT. It encodes CSVVGTGGDTEAFF. The full variable domain, rest sourced from reference TRBV29-1 and TRBJ1-1, is SAVISQKPSRDICQRGTSLTIQCQVDSQVTMMFWYRQQPGQSLTLIATANQGSEATYESGFVIDKFPISRPNLTFSTLTVSNMSPEDSSIYLCSVVGTGGDTEAFFGQGTRLTVV.

The rearrangement links TRBV6-6 to TRBJ2-7, with D uncertain. CDR1 MNHNY and CDR2 SVGAGI come from the germline V gene (reference sequence). The CDR3 covers 13 residues. The V gene lost 5 bases and the J gene lost 5 bases, with 13 bases spanning the gap. This CDR3 reads CASSRGNLHEQYF. The DNA of the CDR3 is TGTGCCAGCAGTCGCGGTAACCTCCACGAGCAGTACTTC.

J is TRBJ2-3 and V is TRBV6-6; D is unclear. The germline V and J ends were trimmed by 5 bases and 1 base, with 4 bases remaining between them. This CDR3 spans 12 amino acids. CDR1 and CDR2 from the germline V gene are MNHNY and SVGAGI (reference sequence). In DNA, the CDR3 is TGTGCCAGCAGTGACCGCACAGATACGCAGTATTTT. Translating gives CASSDRTDTQYF.

The V call is TRBV19, the J call TRBJ2-2, with D possibly matching TRBD1 (6 bases). The CDR3 runs 14 residues. Trimming cost V 5 bases and J 5 bases, with 12 bases left between them. The germline V gene has CDR1 LNHDA and CDR2 SQIVND (reference sequence). CDR3 sequence reads: CASSYRAGTGELFF. The CDR3, as DNA: TGTGCCAGTAGTTACAGGGCAGGAACCGGGGAGCTGTTTTTT.

This clone came up once. The gene calls are TRBV9 and TRBJ2-1; 11 bases are a match to TRBD2. Unmatched junction bases numbered 9, after V lost 0 bases and J lost 4 bases. There are 18 residues in the CDR3. CDR1 and CDR2 (germline): SGDLS, YYNGEE. Here the CDR3 DNA reads TGTGCCAGCAGCGTAGAGGATAGCGGGGGGGCCCCATACAATGAGCAGTTCTTC. As protein: CASSVEDSGGAPYNEQFF.

This clone was observed a handful of times. V usage is TRBV11-2 and J usage is TRBJ2-3; D may be TRBD2 (5 bases). The CDR3 runs 17 residues. The germline CDR1 and CDR2 sequences are SGHAT and FQNNGV. Trimming took off 8 bases at V and 1 base at J, with 22 bases between the two ends. CDR3 nucleotide sequence: TGTGCCAGCGGCACCTCGAGGCGAGCGGACGGCACAGATACGCAGTATTTT. As protein: CASGTSRRADGTDTQYF.

V gene TRBV11-1 combines with J gene TRBJ2-5; 7 bases are a match to TRBD2. Germline V CDR1 and CDR2: SGHAT, FQDESV (reference sequence). The V gene end was trimmed by 5 bases and the J gene end by 4 bases; junction bases not matched to a gene: 7. This CDR3 is built from 14 residues. The CDR3 coding sequence is TGTGCCAGCAGCCCGAGGACTAGTCTAGAGACCCAGTACTTC. This gives the protein CASSPRTSLETQYF.